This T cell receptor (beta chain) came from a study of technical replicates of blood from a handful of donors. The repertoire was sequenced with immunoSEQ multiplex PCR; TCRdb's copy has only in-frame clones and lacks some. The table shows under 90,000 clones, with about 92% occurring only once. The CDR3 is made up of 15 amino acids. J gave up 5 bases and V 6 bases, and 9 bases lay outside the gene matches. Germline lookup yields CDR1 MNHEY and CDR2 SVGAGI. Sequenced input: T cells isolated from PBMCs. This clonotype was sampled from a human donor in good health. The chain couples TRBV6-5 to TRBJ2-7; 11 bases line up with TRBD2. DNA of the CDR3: TGTGCCAGCAGCGATAGCGGGAGGGCCAAAAACGAGCAGTACTTC. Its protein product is CASSDSGRAKNEQYF.